This T cell receptor beta chain was recorded in a study of control samples from healthy donors and cancer patients. V was shortened by 2 bases and J by 7 bases, with 8 bases between the two germline ends. Germline V gene sequence: CDR1 KGHDR, CDR2 SFDVKD. CDR3 size: 12 residues. The assay was immunoSEQ multiplex PCR, and TCRdb's table has in-frame clones only and misses some. Of over 100,000 clones in the sample, roughly 92% were seen once. The TCR was taken from a man younger than 35 in good health. The chain uses TRBV24-1 and TRBJ2-7; TRBD2 might be the D (6 bases). Material for sequencing was blood. The DNA for the CDR3 is TGTGCCACCAGTGATTATCGGGGGGAGCAGTACTTC. Translating gives CATSDYRGEQYF.